These 28 T cell receptor beta chains originate from one sample sequenced in a study of blood T cell repertoires in COVID-19. Sequencing was performed with immunoSEQ multiplex PCR; in TCRdb, only in-frame clones are kept and a portion is missing. In the table there are about 300,000 clones, about 89% of which are singletons. The source material was peripheral blood. The source is a woman in her forties who had recovered from COVID-19.

The V and J genes are TRBV2 and TRBJ2-3, with TRBD1 matching 8 bases. The trim removed 6 bases at V and 5 bases at J, leaving 7 bases unmatched. CDR1 SNHLY and CDR2 FYNNEI come from the germline V gene. The CDR3 has 14 residues. The CDR3 loop reads CASRPRGHGDTQYF. In nucleotides, the CDR3 is TGTGCCAGCAGGCCCAGGGGGCATGGAGATACGCAGTATTTT.

The chain is built from TRBV10-3 and TRBJ1-1; the D is unclear. Germline lookup yields CDR1 ENHRY and CDR2 SYGVKD. The CDR3 contains 13 residues. Trimming left V 4 bases short and J 4 bases short, with 10 bases between. The chain's CDR3 is CAISARGFTEAFF. DNA of the CDR3: TGTGCCATCAGTGCCAGAGGGTTCACTGAAGCTTTCTTT.

This chain connects TRBV29-1 to TRBJ2-5; 7 bases agree with TRBD1. The CDR3 consists of 18 residues. Germline lookup yields CDR1 SQVTM and CDR2 ANQGSEA. V shed 0 bases and J 4 bases; nucleotides not matched to a gene: 17. The CDR3 spells CSVEDIDRLGGAPETQYF. Written as DNA, the CDR3 is TGCAGCGTTGAAGATATTGATAGGCTAGGGGGCGCCCCAGAGACCCAGTACTTC.

This clone was seen more than once but under ten times. The V and J genes are TRBV5-1 and TRBJ1-2, with 10 positions matching TRBD1. Looked up from germline, CDR1 is SGHRS and CDR2 is YFSETQ. This CDR3 comprises 15 residues. Trimming took 4 bases from V and 8 from J; bases not matched to a gene: 11. The CDR3 DNA follows: TGCGCCAGCAGCCCCGACAGGGGGCTTTTGCGGGGCTACACCTTC. Its translation is CASSPDRGLLRGYTF.

The V call is TRBV5-8, the J call TRBJ1-1; the D is unclear. The CDR3 is made up of 16 amino acids. The V gene lost 4 bases and the J gene lost 3 bases, with 19 bases spanning the gap. Germline V lookup: CDR1 SGHTS, CDR2 YDEGEE. The CDR3 sequence: CASSHGSAEGHTEAFF. The CDR3 nucleotides read TGTGCCAGCAGCCACGGGTCGGCCGAGGGTCACACTGAAGCTTTCTTT.

This rearrangement joins TRBV6-2 or TRBV6-3 to TRBJ1-2, with D maybe TRBD1 (6 bases). This CDR3 contains 14 residues. V lost 4 bases, J lost 3 bases, and 12 bases lay in between. Germline V gene data show CDR1 as MNHEY and CDR2 as SVGEGT. The CDR3 DNA is TGTGCCAGCAGTTGGGGACACCCTGACTATGGCTACACCTTC. Its translation is CASSWGHPDYGYTF.

The chain links TRBV5-1 to TRBJ1-6, with D possibly TRBD1 on 5 matching bases. Trimming removed 0 bases at V and 4 bases at J, with 20 bases between. This CDR3 has 19 amino acids. Germline CDR1 reads SGHRS; CDR2 reads YFSETQ. The CDR3: CASSLAFDGVQGYNSPLHF. The CDR3 nucleotides read TGCGCCAGCAGCTTGGCCTTTGATGGGGTTCAGGGTTATAATTCACCCCTCCACTTT.

The chain combines TRBV5-4 with TRBJ2-5; 12 nucleotides agree with TRBD2. After removal of 0 bases from V and 5 bases from J, the junction contained 2 bases not matched to a gene. Germline V gene sequence: CDR1 SGHNT, CDR2 YYREEE (reference sequence). The CDR3 is 15 residues long. The CDR3 coding sequence is TGTGCCAGCAGCTTGGGAGGGACTAGCGGGGAGACCCAGTACTTC. This codes for CASSLGGTSGETQYF.

This chain's CDR3 is CASSMDRGVDEQFF. DNA for the CDR3: TGTGCCAGTAGTATGGACAGGGGTGTTGATGAGCAGTTCTTC. The J gene is TRBJ2-1, the V gene TRBV19, with 9 positions matching TRBD1. Germline V gene lookup returns CDR1 LNHDA and CDR2 SQIVND (reference sequence). J lost 8 bases, V lost 3 bases, and 5 bases had no gene match. This CDR3 comprises 14 residues.

This chain links TRBV2 with TRBJ1-2; perhaps TRBD1 as D (6 bases). From germline, CDR1 is SNHLY and CDR2 FYNNEI. Trimming took 4 bases from V and 1 from J, leaving 19 bases between them. The CDR3 runs 17 residues. The CDR3 protein is CASSGSIETGFNYGYTF. The CDR3 DNA follows: TGTGCCAGCAGTGGGAGCATCGAGACAGGATTTAACTATGGCTACACCTTC. Supplemented by reference TRBV2 and TRBJ1-2, the full variable domain reads EPEVTQTPSHQVTQMGQEVILRCVPISNHLYFYWYRQILGQKVEFLVSFYNNEISEKSEIFDDQFSVERPDGSNFTLKIRSTKLEDSAMYFCASSGSIETGFNYGYTFGSGTRLTVV.

This rearrangement joins TRBV5-1 to TRBJ2-3, with 7 positions matching TRBD1. V lost 4 bases to trimming and J lost 4 bases; unmatched junction nucleotides: 6. The CDR3 has 14 amino acids. Germline values: CDR1 SGHRS, CDR2 YFSETQ. Here the CDR3 reads CASSPGQLPDTQYF. In DNA form, the CDR3 reads TGCGCCAGCAGCCCGGGACAGTTACCAGATACGCAGTATTTT.

The chain uses TRBV5-1 and TRBJ2-2, with 8 bases identical to TRBD1. The CDR3 spans 15 residues. Germline V gene sequence: CDR1 SGHRS, CDR2 YFSETQ. The V gene end was trimmed by 4 bases and the J gene end by 2 bases; junction bases not matched to a gene: 4. The CDR3 loop is CASSPDRANTGELFF. Here the CDR3 DNA reads TGCGCCAGCAGCCCGGACAGGGCTAACACCGGGGAGCTGTTTTTT.

The gene calls are TRBV19 and TRBJ2-1, with 9 bases that match TRBD1. The germline V gene encodes CDR1 LNHDA and CDR2 SQIVND (reference sequence). Germline trimming cut 6 bases from V and 3 bases from J; bases unmatched to any gene: 6. CDR3 length equals 15 residues. The CDR3 here is CASSIGQGSYNEQFF. The CDR3 DNA reads TGTGCCAGTAGCATCGGACAGGGGAGCTACAATGAGCAGTTCTTC.

V is TRBV27 and J is TRBJ2-1, with a weak D call TRBD2 (5 bases). Germline V gene data show CDR1 as MNHEY and CDR2 as SMNVEV (reference sequence). This CDR3 contains 15 residues. Trimming left V 2 bases short and J 0 bases short, with 8 bases between. CDR3 in amino acids: CASSLRGSSYNEQFF. The DNA for the CDR3 is TGTGCCAGCAGTTTAAGAGGGAGCTCCTACAATGAGCAGTTCTTC.

V gene TRBV3-1 (or the pseudogene TRBV3-2) combines with J gene TRBJ2-2; D is perhaps TRBD1 (5 bases). The germline gives CDR1 LGHDT, CDR2 YNNKEL (reference sequence). Trimming shortened V by 5 bases and J by 2 bases, and 12 bases separated the two germline ends. CDR3 length: 15 amino acids. Written as DNA, the CDR3 is TGTGCCAGCAGCAACACAGGTTATAACACCGGGGAGCTGTTTTTT. This codes for CASSNTGYNTGELFF.

The chain has TRBV5-1 and TRBJ1-1; the D gene is possibly TRBD1 (5 bases). The V gene lost 5 bases and the J gene lost 2 bases, with 16 bases spanning the gap. From germline, CDR1 is SGHRS and CDR2 YFSETQ. The CDR3 sequence is 15 residues long. DNA of the CDR3: TGCGCCAGCAGACCGACCTGGGGCAGAAACACTGAAGCTTTCTTT. The encoded protein is CASRPTWGRNTEAFF. The variable domain in full, with the rest retrieved from reference TRBV5-1 and TRBJ1-1, is KAGVTQTPRYLIKTRGQQVTLSCSPISGHRSVSWYQQTPGQGLQFLFEYFSETQRNKGNFPGRFSGRQFSNSRSEMNVSTLELGDSALYLCASRPTWGRNTEAFFGQGTRLTVV.

The V call is TRBV4-1, the J call TRBJ2-5, with D tentatively TRBD1 (6 bases). V shed 0 bases and J shed 4 bases, with 24 bases lying between them. This CDR3 spans 19 amino acids. Germline V gives CDR1 MGHRA, CDR2 YSYEKL. CDR3 nucleotide sequence: TGCGCCAGCAGCCAAGATCGCTCGTTACGGACAGAGAGGATAGAGACCCAGTACTTC. It is translated as CASSQDRSLRTERIETQYF.

A single count supports this clone. The chain combines TRBV11-3 with TRBJ2-3; TRBD1 is a possible D gene (5 bases). The CDR3 has 16 residues. Trimming left V 1 base short and J 4 bases short, with 15 bases between. Looked up from germline, CDR1 is SGHNT and CDR2 is YENEEA. This chain's CDR3 is CASSLGGQGRSDTQYF. For the CDR3, the DNA is TGTGCCAGCAGCTTAGGGGGCCAAGGGCGGTCAGATACGCAGTATTTT.

The rearrangement uses TRBV11-2 and TRBJ2-2; 9 bases fit TRBD2. Trimming removed 5 bases from V and 1 base from J; junction bases left unmatched: 5. The CDR3 is 16 amino acids. Germline-derived CDR1 and CDR2 are SGHAT and FQNNGV. As DNA, the CDR3 is TGTGCCAGCAGCCCACGACTAGCGGAGAACACCGGGGAGCTGTTTTTT. Protein: CASSPRLAENTGELFF. Complete variable domain (other parts from reference TRBV11-2 and TRBJ2-2): EAGVAQSPRYKIIEKRQSVAFWCNPISGHATLYWYQQILGQGPKLLIQFQNNGVVDDSQLPKDRFSAERLKGVDSTLKIQPAKLEDSAVYLCASSPRLAENTGELFFGEGSRLTVL.

The chain couples TRBV3-1 (or the pseudogene TRBV3-2) to TRBJ1-3; TRBD1 is a possible D gene (5 bases). The CDR3 is made up of 13 amino acids. V gave up 3 bases and J gave up 7 bases, with 10 bases separating them. Per the germline V gene, CDR1 is LGHDT and CDR2 is YNNKEL (reference sequence). CDR3 DNA: TGTGCCAGCAGCCATGGGGGGGGGAACACCATATATTTT. It is translated as CASSHGGGNTIYF.

The sample holds a few counts of this clone. The chain links TRBV5-6 to TRBJ1-2; 10 bases fit TRBD1. Germline CDR1 and CDR2: SGHDT and YYEEEE. V trimming: 4 bases; J trimming: 4 bases; junction bases outside the gene matches: 4. The CDR3 contains 14 residues. CDR3 protein: CASSRTGGVYGYTF. The CDR3 DNA reads as TGTGCCAGCAGCCGGACAGGGGGAGTCTATGGCTACACCTTC.

V usage is TRBV5-4 and J usage is TRBJ1-2; 7 nucleotides agree with TRBD1. Trimming removed 0 bases from V and 3 bases from J; junction bases left unmatched: 5. CDR1 SGHNT and CDR2 YYREEE come from the germline V gene (reference sequence). This CDR3 spans 15 amino acids. The CDR3 DNA follows: TGTGCCAGCAGCTTGGTTGGCAGGGGGGACTATGGCTACACCTTC. Protein: CASSLVGRGDYGYTF. Complete variable domain (other parts from reference TRBV5-4 and TRBJ1-2): ETGVTQSPTHLIKTRGQQVTLRCSSQSGHNTVSWYQQALGQGPQFIFQYYREEENGRGNFPPRFSGLQFPNYSSELNVNALELDDSALYLCASSLVGRGDYGYTFGSGTRLTVV.

The chain couples TRBV9 to TRBJ2-2; D not resolved. The CDR3 extends over 14 amino acids. Looked up from germline, CDR1 is SGDLS and CDR2 is YYNGEE. The V and J ends lost 3 bases and 4 bases respectively, with 10 bases between them. The CDR3 nucleotides read TGTGCCAGCAGCGCTAGTATCCCCACCGGGGAGCTGTTTTTT. Translation: CASSASIPTGELFF.

V usage is TRBV19 and J usage is TRBJ2-5; the D gene is possibly TRBD2 (5 bases). V shed 5 bases and J shed 5 bases, with 9 bases lying between them. This CDR3 has 12 amino acids. From germline, CDR1 is LNHDA and CDR2 SQIVND (reference sequence). In nucleotides, the CDR3 is TGTGCCAGTAGTGACTATGAGGAGACCCAGTACTTC. It translates to CASSDYEETQYF.

The V and J genes are TRBV11-2 and TRBJ2-3; 7 positions match TRBD1. Germline V gives CDR1 SGHAT, CDR2 FQNNGV. The CDR3 loop spans 14 amino acids. V lost 2 bases, J lost 3 bases, and 2 bases stayed unmatched. The CDR3 spells CASSLRTGTDTQYF. CDR3 DNA: TGTGCCAGCAGCTTAAGGACAGGAACAGATACGCAGTATTTT.

This rearrangement joins TRBV6-5 to TRBJ1-2, with TRBD1 matching over 8 bases. CDR3 length: 13 amino acids. The V gene's germline CDR1 is MNHEY and CDR2 SVGAGI. J lost 7 bases, V lost 6 bases, and 7 bases had no gene match. This chain's CDR3 is CASRGQEGRGYTF. The CDR3 bases are TGTGCCAGCAGGGGACAGGAGGGACGTGGCTACACCTTC.

The chain recombines TRBV6-5 with TRBJ1-5; weak D call: TRBD1 (6 bases). CDR3 length equals 16 residues. CDR1 MNHEY and CDR2 SVGAGI come from the germline V gene. Trimming took 2 bases from V and 5 from J, leaving 16 bases between them. In DNA, the CDR3 is TGTGCCAGCAGTTACCCCCCGAGGACAGCCCATCAGCCCCAGCATTTT. This sequence encodes CASSYPPRTAHQPQHF.

The rearrangement joins TRBV30 to TRBJ1-6; D gene ambiguous. The germline V gene encodes CDR1 GTSNPN and CDR2 SVGIG (reference sequence). The CDR3 runs 16 residues. Between the trimmed V and J ends, which lost 7 bases and 7 bases, there was a span of 23 bases. The CDR3 protein is CALDRSRERMNSPLHF. The CDR3 DNA follows: TGTGCCTTGGACCGTTCGCGGGAACGGATGAATTCACCCCTCCACTTT.